This T cell receptor beta chain was retrieved from a study of yellow fever vaccine responses in identical twins. TCRdb used MiXCR to reprocess the RT-PCR reads, holding one entry per CDR3 protein. Altogether about 320 distinct CDR3 sequences are present, less than 90% being singletons, with the ten largest covering roughly an eighth. CDR1 is KGHSH and CDR2 is LQKENI in the germline V gene. This CDR3 is built from 14 residues. Trimming stripped 0 bases from V and 4 bases from J, with 7 bases between. The V and J genes are TRBV18 and TRBJ1-3; D gene unclear. This TCR was recovered from a female donor who received the yellow fever vaccine. The source was T cells from blood (PBMCs), unsorted or a sorted subset (not recorded which), collected before or after yellow fever vaccination (not recorded which). The CDR3 spells CASSPPAQGNTIYF. For the CDR3, the DNA is TGTGCCAGCTCACCACCGGCTCAAGGAAACACCATATATTTT.